These 5 T cell receptor beta chains were sequenced from one sample in a study of T cell responses to AZD1222 COVID-19 vaccine. Method: immunoSEQ multiplex PCR; TCRdb's copy keeps in-frame clones and lacks some. The table shows about 110,000 clones, with 75% to 90% occurring only once. The starting material was peripheral blood, obtained on day 0 of AZD1222 vaccination. The receptors shown here come from an adult in good health.

This clone was recorded once. CDR3 in DNA: TGTGCCAGCAGCCCGGGGGTCGTGGCTTTCTTT. It specifies CASSPGVVAFF. J is TRBJ1-1 and V is TRBV7-6, with D maybe TRBD1 (5 bases). The germline V gene encodes CDR1 SGHVS and CDR2 FNYEAQ. V was cut by 5 bases and J by 11 bases, with 12 bases left in between. The CDR3 sequence is 11 residues long.

The chain combines TRBV29-1 with TRBJ1-3; the D gene is possibly TRBD1 (6 bases). V gave up 4 bases and J gave up 0 bases, with 16 bases separating them. There are 16 residues in the CDR3. The V gene's germline CDR1 is SQVTM and CDR2 ANQGSEA. The CDR3 here is CSVGGGEKSSGNTIYF. CDR3 bases: TGCAGCGTTGGGGGGGGCGAAAAGAGCTCTGGAAACACCATATATTTT. Drawing the rest from reference TRBV29-1 and TRBJ1-3, the complete variable domain is SAVISQKPSRDICQRGTSLTIQCQVDSQVTMMFWYRQQPGQSLTLIATANQGSEATYESGFVIDKFPISRPNLTFSTLTVSNMSPEDSSIYLCSVGGGEKSSGNTIYFGEGSWLTVV.

The CDR3 coding sequence is TGTGCCAGCAGCTCCCGCGGGACTGAAGCTTTCTTT. It translates to CASSSRGTEAFF. This chain uses TRBV5-5 with TRBJ1-1; D is unresolved. CDR3 size: 12 residues. Germline V gene data show CDR1 as SGHKS and CDR2 as YYEKEE (reference sequence). Trimming took 3 bases from V and 5 from J, leaving 8 bases between them.

This clone occurred a few times. The chain combines TRBV7-6 with TRBJ2-7; D is ambiguous. The CDR3 spans 13 residues. The V end lost 5 bases, the J end lost 5 bases, and 13 bases lay between the germline ends. The germline V gene encodes CDR1 SGHVS and CDR2 FNYEAQ. The CDR3 loop is CASSDPARNEQYF. The CDR3 DNA sequence: TGTGCCAGCAGCGACCCCGCTCGGAACGAGCAGTACTTC.

This clone was seen only once. This rearrangement joins TRBV11-3 to TRBJ2-1, with D tentatively TRBD2 (5 bases). The CDR3 covers 14 residues. In germline, CDR1 is SGHNT, CDR2 YENEEA. V lost 5 bases, J lost 0 bases, and 8 bases lay in between. CDR3 coding DNA: TGTGCCAGCAGCGACGGGAACTCCTACAATGAGCAGTTCTTC. This translates into CASSDGNSYNEQFF. The full variable domain, its missing parts supplied by reference TRBV11-3 and TRBJ2-1, is EAGVVQSPRYKIIEKKQPVAFWCNPISGHNTLYWYLQNLGQGPELLIRYENEEAVDDSQLPKDRFSAERLKGVDSTLKIQPAELGDSAVYLCASSDGNSYNEQFFGPGTRLTVL.